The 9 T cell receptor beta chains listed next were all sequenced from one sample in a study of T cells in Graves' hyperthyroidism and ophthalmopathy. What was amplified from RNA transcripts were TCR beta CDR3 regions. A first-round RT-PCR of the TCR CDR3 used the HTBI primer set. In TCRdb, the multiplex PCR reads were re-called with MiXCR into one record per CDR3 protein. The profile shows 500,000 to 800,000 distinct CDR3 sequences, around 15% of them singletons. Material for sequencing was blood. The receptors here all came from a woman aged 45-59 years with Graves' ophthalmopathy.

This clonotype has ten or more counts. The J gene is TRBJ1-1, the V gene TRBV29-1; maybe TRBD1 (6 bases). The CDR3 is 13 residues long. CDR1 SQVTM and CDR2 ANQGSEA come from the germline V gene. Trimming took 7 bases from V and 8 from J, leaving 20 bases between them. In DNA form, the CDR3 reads TGCAGCGCTACGACAGGAGGCCTGGGCGAAGCTTTCTTT. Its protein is CSATTGGLGEAFF.

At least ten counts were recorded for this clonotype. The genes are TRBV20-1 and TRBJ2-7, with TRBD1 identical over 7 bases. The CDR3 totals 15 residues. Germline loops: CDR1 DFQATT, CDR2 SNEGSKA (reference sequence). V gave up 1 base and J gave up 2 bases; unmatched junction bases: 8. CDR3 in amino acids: CSARGSGQNAYEQYF. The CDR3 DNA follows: TGCAGTGCTAGAGGGTCGGGACAGAACGCCTACGAGCAGTACTTC.

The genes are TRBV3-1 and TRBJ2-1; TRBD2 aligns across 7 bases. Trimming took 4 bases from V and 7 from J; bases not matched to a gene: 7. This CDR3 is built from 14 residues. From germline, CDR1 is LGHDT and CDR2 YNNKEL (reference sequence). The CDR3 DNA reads TGTGCCAGCAGCCTCCAAGCGGGATCGAATGAGCAGTTCTTC. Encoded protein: CASSLQAGSNEQFF.

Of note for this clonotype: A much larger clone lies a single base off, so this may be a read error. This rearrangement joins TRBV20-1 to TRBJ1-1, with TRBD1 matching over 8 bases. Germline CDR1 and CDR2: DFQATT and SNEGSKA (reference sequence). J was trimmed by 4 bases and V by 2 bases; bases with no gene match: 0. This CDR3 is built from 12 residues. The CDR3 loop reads CSARQGATEAFF. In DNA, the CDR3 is TGCAGTGCTAGACAGGGGGCCACTGAAGCTTTCTTT.

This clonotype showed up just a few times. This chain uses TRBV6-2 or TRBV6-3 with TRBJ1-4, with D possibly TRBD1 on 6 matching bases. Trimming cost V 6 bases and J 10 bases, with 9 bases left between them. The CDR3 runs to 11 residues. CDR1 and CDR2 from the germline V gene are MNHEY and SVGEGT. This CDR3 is CASSRGVKLFF. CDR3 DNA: TGTGCCAGCAGCAGGGGTGTAAAACTGTTTTTT.

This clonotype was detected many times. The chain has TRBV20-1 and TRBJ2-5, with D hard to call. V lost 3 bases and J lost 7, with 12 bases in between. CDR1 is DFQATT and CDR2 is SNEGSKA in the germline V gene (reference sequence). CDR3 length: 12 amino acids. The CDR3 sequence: CSASPSVGTQYF. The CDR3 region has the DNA TGCAGTGCTAGCCCGTCCGTGGGGACCCAGTACTTC.

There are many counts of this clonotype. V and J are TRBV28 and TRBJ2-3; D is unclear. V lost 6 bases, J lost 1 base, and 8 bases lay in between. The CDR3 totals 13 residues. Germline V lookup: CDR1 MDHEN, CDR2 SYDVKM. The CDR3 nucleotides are TGTGCCAGCAGCCGAGACGGCACAGATACGCAGTATTTT. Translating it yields CASSRDGTDTQYF. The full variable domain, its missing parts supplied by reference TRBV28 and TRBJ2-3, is DVKVTQSSRYLVKRTGEKVFLECVQDMDHENMFWYRQDPGLGLRLIYFSYDVKMKEKGDIPEGYSVSREKKERFSLILESASTNQTSMYLCASSRDGTDTQYFGPGTRLTVL.

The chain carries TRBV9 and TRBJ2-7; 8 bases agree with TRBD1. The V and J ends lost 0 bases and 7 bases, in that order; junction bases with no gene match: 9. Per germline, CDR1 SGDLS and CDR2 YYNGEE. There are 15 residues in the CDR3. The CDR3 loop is CASSVDGQGKREQYF. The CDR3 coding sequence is TGTGCCAGCAGCGTAGACGGACAGGGCAAGCGGGAGCAGTACTTC.

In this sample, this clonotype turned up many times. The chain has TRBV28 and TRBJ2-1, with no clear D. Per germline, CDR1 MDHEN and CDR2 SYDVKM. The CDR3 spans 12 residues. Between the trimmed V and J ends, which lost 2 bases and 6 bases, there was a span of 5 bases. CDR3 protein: CASSLVANEQFF. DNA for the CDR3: TGTGCCAGCAGTTTAGTTGCCAATGAGCAGTTCTTC.